The rows below give T cell receptor beta chains drawn from one sample of a study of cytomegalovirus exposure and HLA in healthy donors. TCRdb's table, derived via immunoSEQ multiplex PCR, lists solely in-frame clones and lacks some. The profile shows 200,000 to 250,000 clones, roughly four fifths of them singletons. Material: PBMCs. The receptors derive from a girl aged 5-17 years in good health and CMV-seronegative. The CDR3 runs from the conserved cysteine through the conserved F or W. D genes are given only for firm matches. Clone size is given for some rows only: seen once, a few or many times, or a class if the clone is expanded.

v_gene	abundance	j_gene	d_gene	CDR3nt	CDR3aa
TRBV27	-	TRBJ2-7	TRBD2	TGTGCCAGCAGTTTGGGGAGGGTTTACGAGCAGTACTTC	CASSLGRVYEQYF
TRBV6-5	once	TRBJ1-5	-	TGTGCCAGCAGTTACAGTTTACTAAGCAATCAGCCCCAGCATTTT	CASSYSLLSNQPQHF
TRBV9	-	TRBJ1-1	TRBD1	TGTGCCAGCAGCGAACATCCCAGGGGGGCTAACACTGAAGCTTTCTTT	CASSEHPRGANTEAFF
TRBV30	-	TRBJ1-2	-	TGTGCCTGGGGACAGCGCTATGGCTACACCTTC	CAWGQRYGYTF
TRBV5-8	-	TRBJ1-3	TRBD1	TGTGCCAGCAGCTTGAGTAGCAGGGGGCACCTTGGAAACACCATATATTTT	CASSLSSRGHLGNTIYF
TRBV2	-	TRBJ2-3	TRBD1	TGTGCCAGCAGGATGGACAGGGCGGTTTCAGATACGCAGTATTTT	CASRMDRAVSDTQYF
TRBV30	-	TRBJ2-1	TRBD2	TGTGCCTGGAGTGTAGGTGCGGGGGGGGTTTACAATGAGCAGTTCTTC	CAWSVGAGGVYNEQFF
TRBV2	few	TRBJ2-1	TRBD2	TGTGCCAGCAGTGGGGGGGATGCTCCAGCGGGGGTCTTC	CASSGGDAPAGVF
TRBV28	-	TRBJ2-7	TRBD1	TGTGCCAGCAAGAGTACCGGGACAGCCCCCTACGAGCAGTACTTC	CASKSTGTAPYEQYF
TRBV5-1	-	TRBJ1-6	-	TGCGCCAGCAGCTTGGGGGTGACAGATAATTCACCCCTCCACTTT	CASSLGVTDNSPLHF
TRBV5-6	-	TRBJ2-5	-	TGTGCCGGCAGCCTAATGCTTCAAGAGACCCAGTACTTC	CAGSLMLQETQYF
TRBV5-6	-	TRBJ2-5	-	TGTGCCAGCAGCTTGGGGCCTCAAGAGACCCAGTACTTC	CASSLGPQETQYF
TRBV5-8	-	TRBJ2-5	TRBD1	TGTGCCAGCAGCTTTCTCGGACAGGGCGGTTCCGAGACCCAGTACTTC	CASSFLGQGGSETQYF
TRBV30	-	TRBJ2-7	-	TGTGCCTGGAGTGCGGAGAGGGCCTACGAGCAGTACTTC	CAWSAERAYEQYF
TRBV30	-	TRBJ2-3	TRBD2	TGTGCCTGGAGCGTAGCAAGGAGCGGGGGTAGAGATACGCAGTATTTT	CAWSVARSGGRDTQYF
TRBV7-9	once	TRBJ2-1	TRBD1	TGTGCCAGCAGCTTAGTCTTAGGGGACAGCATCTACAATGAGCAGTTCTTC	CASSLVLGDSIYNEQFF
TRBV27	-	TRBJ1-4	-	TGTGCCAGCAGTTTATCGCCAGGGTCTAATGAAAAACTGTTTTTT	CASSLSPGSNEKLFF
TRBV7-2	-	TRBJ1-6	-	TGTGCCAGCAGCCGTGGGGGGGCTAACCTCTCCTATAATTCACCCCTCCACTTT	CASSRGGANLSYNSPLHF
TRBV7-9	-	TRBJ2-6	-	TGTGCCAGCAGCGTACCTGGCAGGATGGCCTCTGGGGCCAACGTCCTGACTTTC	CASSVPGRMASGANVLTF
TRBV5-6	-	TRBJ2-2	TRBD2	TGTGCCAGCAGCTTGGGACTAGCACGAGGCGGGGAGCTGTTTTTT	CASSLGLARGGELFF
TRBV29-1	-	TRBJ1-2	-	TGCAGCGTTGATATGAGTACTAACTATGGCTACACCTTC	CSVDMSTNYGYTF
TRBV4-3	-	TRBJ2-7	TRBD2	TGCGCCAGCAGCCTCGAGCCTCCTAGCGGGGGGTACTCCTACGAGCAGTACTTC	CASSLEPPSGGYSYEQYF
TRBV19	-	TRBJ1-1	TRBD1	TGTGCCAGTAGTTGGGGGACAGGGATGAACACTGAAGCTTTCTTT	CASSWGTGMNTEAFF
TRBV15	-	TRBJ2-2	-	TGTGCCACCAGCAGAGTATCGAACACCGGGGAGCTGTTTTTT	CATSRVSNTGELFF
TRBV6-1	-	TRBJ2-5	-	TGTGCCAGCAGTGAAAGGGCGGGCCACCCGGAGACCCAGTACTTC	CASSERAGHPETQYF
TRBV28	-	TRBJ1-5	-	TGTGCCAGCAGCCGAGCCTATCAGCCCCAGCATTTT	CASSRAYQPQHF
TRBV30	-	TRBJ2-7	-	TGTGCCTGGAGTCGGACGGGGGAGCAGTACTTC	CAWSRTGEQYF
TRBV6-5	-	TRBJ1-3	-	TGTGCCAGCAGTCAGAGGGACACCATATATTTT	CASSQRDTIYF
TRBV6-1	-	TRBJ2-7	-	TGTGCCAGCAGTGATGTCCTCTACGAGCAGTACTTC	CASSDVLYEQYF
TRBV6-1	once	TRBJ1-1	-	TGTGCCAGCAAGAGTTTTGTTGCACTTGAAGCTTTCTTT	CASKSFVALEAFF
TRBV25-1	-	TRBJ1-6	-	TGTGCCAGCAGGGACTCGGGTACTAATTCACCCCTCCACTTT	CASRDSGTNSPLHF
TRBV10-3	-	TRBJ1-2	-	TGTGCCATCAGTAAACAGGGCTCTGATAATAGGGACACCTTC	CAISKQGSDNRDTF
TRBV14	-	TRBJ2-3	-	TGTGCCAGCAGCCAATTGGGGCCCTGGATGGATACGCAGTATTTT	CASSQLGPWMDTQYF
TRBV29-1	-	TRBJ2-6	-	TGCAGCGTTGAAGATCTTGCGGGCTCTGGGGCCAACGTCCTGACTTTC	CSVEDLAGSGANVLTF
TRBV5-1	-	TRBJ2-7	-	TGCGCCAGCAGCGGGCGGGGCCCTAGCTCCTACGAGCAGTACTTC	CASSGRGPSSYEQYF
TRBV18	-	TRBJ1-5	TRBD1	TGTGCCAGCTCACCGGAGGTCGGGACAGGGCAAGGTCAGCCCCAGCATTTT	CASSPEVGTGQGQPQHF
TRBV27	-	TRBJ2-7	-	TGTGCCAGCGCAGGGGCTTTTTCCTACGAGCAGTACTTC	CASAGAFSYEQYF
TRBV9	-	TRBJ2-1	-	TGTGTCAGCAGCGTAGCCCCTGGACTAAATGAGCAGTTCTTC	CVSSVAPGLNEQFF
TRBV19	-	TRBJ1-1	TRBD1	TGTGCCAGTAGTGAGGACAGGTCGGGCACTGAAGCTTTCTTT	CASSEDRSGTEAFF
TRBV9	-	TRBJ2-3	TRBD2	TGTGCCAGCAGCCCATCCGCCGGGACTAGATTAAGAGATACGCAGTATTTT	CASSPSAGTRLRDTQYF
TRBV2	-	TRBJ2-7	TRBD2	TGTGCCAGCATTATACCCGGGACTAGCGGCGCCTACGAGCAGTACTTC	CASIIPGTSGAYEQYF
TRBV7-2	-	TRBJ1-1	-	TGTGCCAGCAGCTTAGGACCAGGGGTGAACACTGAAGCTTTCTTT	CASSLGPGVNTEAFF